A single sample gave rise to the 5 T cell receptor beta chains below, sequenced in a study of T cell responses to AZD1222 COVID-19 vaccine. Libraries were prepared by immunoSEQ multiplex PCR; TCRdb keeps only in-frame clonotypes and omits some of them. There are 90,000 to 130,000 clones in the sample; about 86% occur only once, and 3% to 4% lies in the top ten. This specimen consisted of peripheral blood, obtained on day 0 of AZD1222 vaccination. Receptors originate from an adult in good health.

The CDR3 protein is CASSREGSYEQYF. Written as DNA, the CDR3 is TGTGCCAGCAGTCGGGAGGGTTCCTACGAGCAGTACTTC. This chain connects TRBV25-1 to TRBJ2-7; 8 nucleotides line up with TRBD2. This CDR3 comprises 13 residues. The germline gives CDR1 MGHDK, CDR2 SYGVNS. The V and J ends lost 5 bases and 1 base, in that order; junction bases with no gene match: 1.

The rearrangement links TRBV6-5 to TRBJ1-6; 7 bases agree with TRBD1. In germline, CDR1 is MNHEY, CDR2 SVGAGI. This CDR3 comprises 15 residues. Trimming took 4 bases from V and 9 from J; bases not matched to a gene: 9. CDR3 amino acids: CASSSQTGKSSPLHF. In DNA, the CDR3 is TGTGCCAGCAGTTCGCAGACAGGGAAAAGTTCACCCCTCCACTTT.

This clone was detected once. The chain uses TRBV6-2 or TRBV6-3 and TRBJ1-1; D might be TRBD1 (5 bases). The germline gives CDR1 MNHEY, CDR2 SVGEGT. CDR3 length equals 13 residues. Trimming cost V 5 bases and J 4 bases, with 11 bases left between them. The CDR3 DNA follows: TGTGCCAGCAGTCGGGGGATGAGCACTGAAGCTTTCTTT. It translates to CASSRGMSTEAFF.

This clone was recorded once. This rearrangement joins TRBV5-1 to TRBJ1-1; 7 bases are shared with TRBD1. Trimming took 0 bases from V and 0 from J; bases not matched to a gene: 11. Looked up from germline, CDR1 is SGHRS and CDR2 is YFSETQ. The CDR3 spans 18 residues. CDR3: CASSLAGTDFLMNTEAFF. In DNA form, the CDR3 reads TGCGCCAGCAGCTTGGCCGGGACAGATTTTCTCATGAACACTGAAGCTTTCTTT.

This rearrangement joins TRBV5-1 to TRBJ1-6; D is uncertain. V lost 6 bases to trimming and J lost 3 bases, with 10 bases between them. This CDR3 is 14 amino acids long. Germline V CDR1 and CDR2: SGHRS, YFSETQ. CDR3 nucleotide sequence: TGCGCCAGCACAATGGGAAACTATAATTCACCCCTCCACTTT. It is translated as CASTMGNYNSPLHF.